Below are 30 T cell receptor beta chains sequenced from a single sample in a study of shared clonotypes between healthy human individuals. Measured with immunoSEQ multiplex PCR; TCRdb has only the in-frame clones, and not every one. Of roughly 410,000 clones detected, just over 95% appear once; the ten largest clones hold about 0.32%. The sequencing input was memory CD8+ T cells sorted from blood. Subset meaning: CD45RO+ cells pooled with CCR7-negative TemRA cells. The origin of the receptors is a man aged 25 to 40 in good health.

This chain connects TRBV28 to TRBJ2-3, with D possibly matching TRBD2 (5 bases). This CDR3 contains 16 residues. V was pared by 4 bases and J by 5 bases, with 19 bases between. Germline V gene lookup returns CDR1 MDHEN and CDR2 SYDVKM. DNA of the CDR3: TGTGCCAGCAGTTACACCCTCGTCGGGGATAGAGATACGCAGTATTTT. It codes for CASSYTLVGDRDTQYF.

This clone was recorded only once. The chain links TRBV7-9 to TRBJ2-1; D gene unclear. V was pared by 1 base and J by 12 bases, with 13 bases between. The CDR3 loop spans 13 amino acids. Germline assignment: CDR1 SEHNR and CDR2 FQNEAQ (reference sequence). The CDR3 nucleotides are TGTGCCAGCAGCTTAGGCCTAGTCGTAGGGCAGTTCTTC. It specifies CASSLGLVVGQFF.

The CDR3 sequence is CASSQEVSTDTQYF. The DNA for the CDR3 is TGTGCCAGCAGCCAAGAAGTGAGCACAGATACGCAGTATTTT. The genes are TRBV4-2 and TRBJ2-3; D unresolved. The CDR3 sequence is 14 residues long. The germline CDR1 and CDR2 sequences are LGHNA and YNFKEQ. V was cut by 0 bases and J by 0 bases, with 4 bases left in between.

The J gene is TRBJ2-1, the V gene TRBV7-9, with TRBD2 identical over 8 bases. The CDR3 spans 15 residues. Looked up from germline, CDR1 is SEHNR and CDR2 is FQNEAQ (reference sequence). Trimming removed 5 bases from V and 6 bases from J; junction bases left unmatched: 9. CDR3 region: CASSHGTSNFNEQFF. CDR3 coding DNA: TGTGCCAGCAGCCACGGGACTAGTAATTTCAATGAGCAGTTCTTC.

The rearrangement links TRBV27 to TRBJ2-5, with D possibly being TRBD1 (6 bases). V lost 6 bases and J lost 4, with 15 bases in between. Germline CDR1 is MNHEY and CDR2 is SMNVEV (reference sequence). This CDR3 contains 14 residues. The CDR3 bases are TGTGCCAGCAGCCTTCAGGGGAGCGGAGAGACCCAGTACTTC. Translation gives CASSLQGSGETQYF.

This chain uses TRBV28 with TRBJ2-7; 7 bases are shared with TRBD1. Germline V gives CDR1 MDHEN, CDR2 SYDVKM. With 5 bases clipped from V and 2 bases from J, the junction kept 6 bases outside the gene matches. The CDR3 is made up of 14 amino acids. The CDR3, as DNA: TGTGCCAGCAGTAATTGGGACAGCCCCTACGAGCAGTACTTC. It yields the protein CASSNWDSPYEQYF.

V gene TRBV27 combines with J gene TRBJ1-2, with D perhaps TRBD1 (6 bases). Trimming took 2 bases from V and 7 from J, leaving 14 bases between them. CDR3 size: 14 residues. Germline CDR1 reads MNHEY; CDR2 reads SMNVEV (reference sequence). In nucleotides, the CDR3 is TGTGCCAGCAGTTTAGGGGGGCGAGTCGGTGGCTACACCTTC. This sequence encodes CASSLGGRVGGYTF.

The gene calls are TRBV6-1 and TRBJ2-7; tentative D call: TRBD1 (6 bases). This CDR3 is built from 14 residues. Germline V CDR1 and CDR2: MNHNS, SASEGT. The V and J ends lost 0 bases and 2 bases respectively, with 8 bases between them. The CDR3 region has the DNA TGTGCCAGCAGTGAAGCGCAGGGGCCCTACGAGCAGTACTTC. Translating it yields CASSEAQGPYEQYF.

With respect to this clone: Other DNA variants within this sample encode the same CDR3. The chain carries TRBV5-1 and TRBJ1-6, with D perhaps TRBD1 (5 bases). CDR1 is SGHRS and CDR2 is YFSETQ in the germline V gene. The CDR3 spans 14 residues. Trimming shortened V by 0 bases and J by 6 bases, and 7 bases separated the two germline ends. CDR3 DNA: TGCGCCAGCAGCTTGGGTCAGGGTAATTCACCCCTCCACTTT. It yields the protein CASSLGQGNSPLHF.

The rearrangement uses TRBV10-3 and TRBJ2-3, with a tentative D call TRBD2 (5 bases). CDR3 length: 13 amino acids. V shed 6 bases and J shed 1 base, with 8 bases lying between them. Per germline, CDR1 ENHRY and CDR2 SYGVKD. CDR3 DNA: TGTGCCATCAGGGGTAGCGGCACAGATACGCAGTATTTT. This encodes CAIRGSGTDTQYF.

The chain carries TRBV2 and TRBJ1-5; D ambiguous. The V end lost 3 bases, the J end lost 0 bases, and 6 bases lay between the germline ends. Germline V lookup: CDR1 SNHLY, CDR2 FYNNEI. The CDR3 length is 14 residues. The CDR3 protein is CASSDRYSNQPQHF. The CDR3 DNA reads TGTGCCAGCAGTGACAGGTATAGCAATCAGCCCCAGCATTTT.

The chain combines TRBV30 with TRBJ1-2, with 7 nucleotides matching TRBD1. Trimming took 8 bases from V and 8 from J; bases not matched to a gene: 8. The CDR3 covers 11 residues. Germline V CDR1 and CDR2: GTSNPN, SVGIG (reference sequence). CDR3 sequence reads: CAIGGGRGYTF. CDR3 bases: TGTGCCATAGGAGGGGGCAGGGGCTACACCTTC.

In DNA, the CDR3 is TGTGCCAGCAGCAAAGGACAGGGGACGTACGAGCAGTACTTC. Translating it yields CASSKGQGTYEQYF. The V call is TRBV11-2, the J call TRBJ2-7, with 9 bases aligning to TRBD1. The junction had 6 bases not matched to a gene; V was cut back by 5 bases and J by 4 bases. The CDR3 is 14 residues long. Germline V gives CDR1 SGHAT, CDR2 FQNNGV.

V and J are TRBV27 and TRBJ1-4, with 7 bases aligning to TRBD1. Trimming cost V 0 bases and J 5 bases; bases outside gene matches: 3. This CDR3 comprises 15 residues. The germline V gene encodes CDR1 MNHEY and CDR2 SMNVEV (reference sequence). CDR3 amino acids: CASSLSTGPNEKLFF. CDR3 nucleotides: TGTGCCAGCAGTTTATCGACAGGGCCCAATGAAAAACTGTTTTTT.

This chain links TRBV14 with TRBJ2-1; D is unresolved. Trimming took 4 bases from V and 15 from J, leaving 19 bases between them. In germline, CDR1 is SGHDN, CDR2 FVKESK. The length of the CDR3 is 13 residues. The CDR3 sequence is CASSRDLLGFRFF. CDR3 nucleotides: TGTGCCAGCAGCCGAGACCTGCTAGGATTTCGGTTCTTC.

The rearrangement uses TRBV28 and TRBJ1-2, with D perhaps matching TRBD1 (6 bases). V shed 3 bases and J shed 4 bases, with 12 bases lying between them. The CDR3 extends over 14 amino acids. The V gene's germline CDR1 is MDHEN and CDR2 SYDVKM. CDR3 amino acids: CASSFRGRSYGYTF. CDR3 bases: TGTGCCAGCAGTTTCCGGGGGCGGAGCTATGGCTACACCTTC.

The V and J genes are TRBV19 and TRBJ1-1; no definite D call. There are 11 residues in the CDR3. Germline CDR1 LNHDA, CDR2 SQIVND (reference sequence). With 10 bases removed from V and 4 bases from J, the gap between germline ends came to 10 bases. CDR3 DNA sequence: TGTGCCACCAATGCGTTCACTGAAGCTTTCTTT. Encoded protein: CATNAFTEAFF.

The chain joins TRBV7-9 to TRBJ1-2; the match to TRBD1 covers 8 bases. Germline lookup yields CDR1 SEHNR and CDR2 FQNEAQ (reference sequence). This CDR3 is 15 amino acids long. V shed 5 bases and J 4 bases; nucleotides not matched to a gene: 9. The CDR3 loop is CASSEGTGELYGYTF. The DNA of the CDR3 is TGTGCCAGCAGCGAGGGGACAGGAGAACTCTATGGCTACACCTTC.

The chain couples TRBV5-1 to TRBJ2-2, with 7 bases aligning to TRBD2. Germline-derived CDR1 and CDR2 are SGHRS and YFSETQ. This CDR3 is 13 amino acids long. After removal of 4 bases from V and 6 bases from J, the junction contained 3 bases not matched to a gene. The CDR3 sequence: CASSLGLAGELFF. The DNA for the CDR3 is TGCGCCAGCAGCCTAGGACTAGCCGGGGAGCTGTTTTTT. Full variable domain (rest looked up from reference TRBV5-1 and TRBJ2-2): KAGVTQTPRYLIKTRGQQVTLSCSPISGHRSVSWYQQTPGQGLQFLFEYFSETQRNKGNFPGRFSGRQFSNSRSEMNVSTLELGDSALYLCASSLGLAGELFFGEGSRLTVL.

The chain has TRBV2 and TRBJ2-5, with D perhaps matching TRBD1 (5 bases). Trimming stripped 6 bases from V and 0 bases from J, with 11 bases between. Germline lookup yields CDR1 SNHLY and CDR2 FYNNEI. This CDR3 comprises 14 residues. The DNA for the CDR3 is TGTGCCAGCAGGCTGACAGTGTACCAAGAGACCCAGTACTTC. This codes for CASRLTVYQETQYF. The entire variable domain, with the rest obtained from reference TRBV2 and TRBJ2-5, is as follows: EPEVTQTPSHQVTQMGQEVILRCVPISNHLYFYWYRQILGQKVEFLVSFYNNEISEKSEIFDDQFSVERPDGSNFTLKIRSTKLEDSAMYFCASRLTVYQETQYFGPGTRLLVL.

V is TRBV6-4 and J is TRBJ2-2, with 7 bases that match TRBD2. Germline loops: CDR1 MRHNA, CDR2 SNTAGT. The CDR3 is 16 amino acids. J lost 6 bases, V lost 2 bases, and 9 bases had no gene match. CDR3 in amino acids: CASSDPPERDAGELFF. In nucleotides, the CDR3 is TGTGCCAGCAGTGACCCCCCCGAGCGGGACGCCGGGGAGCTGTTTTTT.

V usage is TRBV30 and J usage is TRBJ2-3, with 8 nucleotides matching TRBD2. The V gene's germline CDR1 is GTSNPN and CDR2 SVGIG (reference sequence). The CDR3 runs to 13 residues. Trimming at V came to 3 bases and at J to 8 bases, leaving 7 bases not matched to a gene. In DNA, the CDR3 is TGTGCCTGGAGCGGGAGGGCCACTGGTACGCAGTATTTT. Encoded protein: CAWSGRATGTQYF. The full variable domain, its missing parts supplied by reference TRBV30 and TRBJ2-3, is SQTIHQWPATLVQPVGSPLSLECTVEGTSNPNLYWYRQAAGRGLQLLFYSVGIGQISSEVPQNLSASRPQDRQFILSSKKLLLSDSGFYLCAWSGRATGTQYFGPGTRLTVL.

The chain is built from TRBV7-8 and TRBJ1-1; TRBD1 might be the D (5 bases). The germline V and J ends were trimmed by 5 bases and 3 bases, with 19 bases remaining between them. Per the germline V gene, CDR1 is SGHVS and CDR2 is FQNEAQ. The CDR3 is 16 residues long. The CDR3 coding sequence is TGTGCCAGCAGCCACCCCCGGGGGAGCTGGGACACTGAAGCTTTCTTT. Its protein is CASSHPRGSWDTEAFF.

In the case of this clone: This same CDR3 is encoded by further DNA sequences in the sample. This sequence joins TRBV28 and TRBJ1-1; D is unclear. CDR1 is MDHEN and CDR2 is SYDVKM in the germline V gene. Deletions cut 1 base from V and 5 bases from J, with 5 bases between. This CDR3 spans 12 amino acids. CDR3 sequence (DNA): TGTGCCAGCAGTTTATACAGAACTGAAGCTTTCTTT. It yields the protein CASSLYRTEAFF.

The chain is built from TRBV4-2 and TRBJ2-1, with 12 bases lining up with TRBD2. Germline V gives CDR1 LGHNA, CDR2 YNFKEQ. V was clipped by 4 bases and J by 0 bases; unmatched bases: 7. CDR3 size: 18 residues. This CDR3 is CASSPGLAGGGSYNEQFF. The CDR3 nucleotides are TGTGCCAGCAGCCCCGGCCTAGCGGGAGGGGGCTCCTACAATGAGCAGTTCTTC.

As DNA, the CDR3 is TGTGCCAGCAGCCCCCGACTAGCGGGAGGAGATACGCAGTATTTT. This codes for CASSPRLAGGDTQYF. The chain links TRBV5-4 to TRBJ2-3, with TRBD2 matching over 13 bases. Trimming at V came to 4 bases and at J to 5 bases, leaving 4 bases not matched to a gene. In germline, CDR1 is SGHNT, CDR2 YYREEE (reference sequence). CDR3 length: 15 amino acids.

This chain connects TRBV10-3 to TRBJ2-2, with TRBD2 matching 7 bases. The V gene end was trimmed by 3 bases and the J gene end by 3 bases; junction bases not matched to a gene: 13. Germline CDR1 and CDR2: ENHRY and SYGVKD. The CDR3 runs to 18 residues. The CDR3 loop reads CAISEFGAGAGDTGELFF. CDR3 nucleotides: TGTGCCATCAGTGAATTCGGGGCGGGAGCGGGCGACACCGGGGAGCTGTTTTTT.

V and J are TRBV29-1 and TRBJ1-4, with D unresolved. Trimming pared 8 bases from V and 1 base from J, leaving 8 bases between. This CDR3 contains 12 residues. CDR1 is SQVTM, CDR2 ANQGSEA, per germline. CDR3 sequence (DNA): TGCAGCTGGATCGGAACTAATGAAAAACTGTTTTTT. This codes for CSWIGTNEKLFF.

This rearrangement joins TRBV7-6 to TRBJ2-7, with a possible D match to TRBD2 (6 bases). The V end was cut by 5 bases, the J end by 2 bases, with 16 bases between. This CDR3 comprises 15 residues. Germline lookup yields CDR1 SGHVS and CDR2 FNYEAQ. CDR3: CASSARLGPTYEQYF. The CDR3 DNA is TGTGCCAGCAGCGCCCGACTAGGACCAACCTACGAGCAGTACTTC.

The chain combines TRBV30 with TRBJ2-2; no clear D gene. Trimming removed 2 bases from V and 5 bases from J, with 9 bases in between. The CDR3 loop spans 13 amino acids. Per the germline V gene, CDR1 is GTSNPN and CDR2 is SVGIG (reference sequence). In DNA form, the CDR3 reads TGTGCCTGGAGTTTGGTAGCAACCGGGGAGCTGTTTTTT. It yields the protein CAWSLVATGELFF.